Presented here are 2 T cell receptor beta chains from one specimen sequenced in a study of blood T cell repertoires in COVID-19. Data came from immunoSEQ multiplex PCR; TCRdb stores just in-frame clones and leaves some out. This table holds just over 350,000 clones, roughly 90% found once. Sequenced sample: PBMCs or T cells enriched from blood (not recorded which). The receptors here all came from a woman aged 25 to 39 who had recovered from COVID-19.

As regards this clone: Other DNA sequences in the sample encode the same CDR3. This chain connects TRBV5-1 to TRBJ1-1, with a weak D call TRBD1 (5 bases). CDR3 length: 14 amino acids. The germline V gene has CDR1 SGHRS and CDR2 YFSETQ. With 2 bases removed from V and 1 base from J, the gap between germline ends came to 9 bases. CDR3 DNA: TGCGCCAGCAGCTTACAGGCTACGAACACTGAAGCTTTCTTT. Translating gives CASSLQATNTEAFF.

The chain employs TRBV7-6 and TRBJ1-1; TRBD1 is a possible D gene (6 bases). CDR3 size: 15 residues. Germline CDR1 reads SGHVS; CDR2 reads FNYEAQ. Trimming took off 3 bases at V and 3 bases at J, with 14 bases between the two ends. CDR3 residues: CASSFRTEGDTEAFF. The CDR3 coding sequence is TGTGCCAGCAGCTTCAGGACAGAAGGTGACACTGAAGCTTTCTTT.